This paragraph covers one TCR beta chain sequence. Trimming cost V 6 bases and J 6 bases, with 12 bases left between them. The CDR3 is 14 residues long. Germline V gives CDR1 LGHDT, CDR2 YNNKEL (reference sequence). These data are taken from a study of blood T cell repertoires in COVID-19. Study in general: From T cells, B-cell-depleted T cells, or PBMCs came the material, which was cDNA or gDNA.

Produced via immunoSEQ multiplex PCR; TCRdb's table is partial and in-frame only. Counted here are more than 200,000 clones, less than 85% occurring once; the ten biggest clones make up more than 4.5%. The source is a woman aged 80 or over with active or convalescent COVID-19. This chain uses TRBV3-1 (or the pseudogene TRBV3-2) with TRBJ1-6, with a possible D match to TRBD1 (6 bases). Sequencing used peripheral blood. This chain's CDR3 is CASSQGQVNSPLHF. The CDR3 DNA follows: TGTGCCAGCAGTCAGGGGCAGGTTAATTCACCCCTCCACTTT.